A single sample gave rise to the 12 T cell receptor beta chains below, sequenced in a study of T cells in Graves' hyperthyroidism and ophthalmopathy. Amplified TCR beta CDR3 regions came from RNA transcripts. The TCR CDR3 was amplified in a first-round RT-PCR using the HTBI primer set. One entry per CDR3 protein results from TCRdb running MiXCR on the multiplex PCR reads. The table shows about 680,000 distinct CDR3 sequences, with 30% to 40% occurring only once. The sample was blood. These receptors all stem from a woman aged 35 to 49 with Graves' hyperthyroidism.

This chain connects TRBV7-2 to TRBJ1-3, with TRBD1 matching 11 bases. From germline, CDR1 is SGHTA and CDR2 FQGNSA. V was clipped by 2 bases and J by 4 bases; unmatched bases: 4. The CDR3 is 16 residues long. The chain's CDR3 is CASSLWTGGLGNTIYF. The CDR3 nucleotides are TGTGCCAGCAGCTTATGGACAGGGGGCCTAGGAAACACCATATATTTT.

The V and J genes are TRBV19 and TRBJ1-6; 9 positions agree with TRBD1. Germline V gene lookup returns CDR1 LNHDA and CDR2 SQIVND (reference sequence). V dropped 9 bases and J dropped 6; count of bases not matched to a gene: 12. The CDR3 is made up of 16 amino acids. DNA for the CDR3: TGTGCCAGCAGTTCTACCGGGACAGGGTTTAATTCACCCCTCCACTTT. The encoded protein is CASSSTGTGFNSPLHF. The variable domain in full, completed from reference TRBV19 and TRBJ1-6, reads DGGITQSPKYLFRKEGQNVTLSCEQNLNHDAMYWYRQDPGQGLRLIYYSQIVNDFQKGDIAEGYSVSREKKESFPLTVTSAQKNPTAFYLCASSSTGTGFNSPLHFGNGTRLTVT.

This clonotype appeared a few times. J is TRBJ1-3 and V is TRBV11-2, with 8 bases lining up with TRBD1. Looked up from germline, CDR1 is SGHAT and CDR2 is FQNNGV. J gave up 6 bases and V 5 bases, and 6 bases lay outside the gene matches. This CDR3 has 14 amino acids. The CDR3 loop is CASSPGQGVNTIYF. The CDR3 DNA reads TGTGCCAGCAGCCCCGGACAGGGCGTAAACACCATATATTTT.

This clonotype was counted only a few times. CDR3 protein: CATTTWNAISYNSPLHF. DNA of the CDR3: TGTGCCACCACCACTTGGAACGCAATCTCCTATAATTCACCCCTCCACTTT. J is TRBJ1-6 and V is TRBV24-1; D unresolved. The CDR3 consists of 17 residues. Deletions cut 8 bases from V and 0 bases from J, with 16 bases between. CDR1 is KGHDR and CDR2 is SFDVKD in the germline V gene.

The V call is TRBV6-5, the J call TRBJ2-7, with D possibly being TRBD1 (5 bases). Germline CDR1 is MNHEY and CDR2 is SVGAGI. The CDR3 has 11 amino acids. The V gene lost 6 bases and the J gene lost 6 bases, with 9 bases spanning the gap. The CDR3 spells CASRNRSEQYF. In nucleotides, the CDR3 is TGTGCCAGCAGGAACAGGAGCGAGCAGTACTTC.

This clonotype appeared many times. This chain joins TRBV2 and TRBJ2-2; D is perhaps TRBD1 (6 bases). This CDR3 is built from 13 residues. V was clipped by 3 bases and J by 5 bases, with 7 bases between them. Germline assignment: CDR1 SNHLY and CDR2 FYNNEI. This CDR3 reads CASSEQGTGELFF. As DNA, the CDR3 is TGTGCCAGCAGTGAGCAGGGGACCGGGGAGCTGTTTTTT.

The CDR3 sequence: CASSQRGGGAARIYTF. In DNA form, the CDR3 reads TGTGCCAGCAGCCAAAGGGGGGGGGGGGCGGCGCGTATCTACACCTTC. The V and J genes are TRBV7-6 and TRBJ1-2; D perhaps matches TRBD1 (6 bases). The CDR3 is 16 residues long. CDR1 is SGHVS, CDR2 FNYEAQ, per germline. Trimming took 5 bases from V and 10 from J, leaving 26 bases between them.

The chain uses TRBV29-1 and TRBJ2-5; D tentatively fits TRBD1 or TRBD2 (7 bases each). The V end was cut by 6 bases, the J end by 3 bases, with 20 bases between. CDR1 is SQVTM and CDR2 is ANQGSEA in the germline V gene. The CDR3 spans 15 residues. The CDR3 region is CSVVYRGGYEETQYF. CDR3 bases: TGCAGCGTGGTATACAGGGGAGGGTACGAAGAGACCCAGTACTTC.

The chain employs TRBV20-1 and TRBJ1-5; 7 nucleotides line up with TRBD1. The length of the CDR3 is 13 residues. Trimming cost V 7 bases and J 4 bases; bases outside gene matches: 7. Germline-derived CDR1 and CDR2 are DFQATT and SNEGSKA (reference sequence). As DNA, the CDR3 is TGCAGTGTCACAGGGGCCGGGAATCAGCCCCAGCATTTT. Residues: CSVTGAGNQPQHF.

V gene TRBV6-5 combines with J gene TRBJ2-5; D might be TRBD1 (5 bases). The CDR3 is made up of 14 amino acids. The V end was cut by 2 bases, the J end by 7 bases, with 14 bases between. Germline V gives CDR1 MNHEY, CDR2 SVGAGI. CDR3 amino acids: CASSYVLGQGTQYF. In nucleotides, the CDR3 is TGTGCCAGCAGTTACGTTCTGGGCCAGGGGACCCAGTACTTC.

This clonotype occurred many times. The genes are TRBV2 and TRBJ1-6; 9 bases map to TRBD1. Germline CDR1 SNHLY, CDR2 FYNNEI. J was trimmed by 14 bases and V by 8 bases; bases with no gene match: 13. There are 14 residues in the CDR3. In nucleotides, the CDR3 is TGTGCCAGCTTCCGTTTGGGACAGGGAAGTGCCCTCCACTTT. This codes for CASFRLGQGSALHF.

The gene calls are TRBV7-3 and TRBJ2-6, with 10 bases matching TRBD1. With 5 bases clipped from V and 2 bases from J, the junction kept 6 bases outside the gene matches. Germline V CDR1 and CDR2: SGHTA, FQGTGA. CDR3 length equals 17 residues. The CDR3 bases are TGTGCCAGCAGCGCCTCCGACAGGGGGCCTGGGGCCAACGTCCTGACTTTC. Translation gives CASSASDRGPGANVLTF.